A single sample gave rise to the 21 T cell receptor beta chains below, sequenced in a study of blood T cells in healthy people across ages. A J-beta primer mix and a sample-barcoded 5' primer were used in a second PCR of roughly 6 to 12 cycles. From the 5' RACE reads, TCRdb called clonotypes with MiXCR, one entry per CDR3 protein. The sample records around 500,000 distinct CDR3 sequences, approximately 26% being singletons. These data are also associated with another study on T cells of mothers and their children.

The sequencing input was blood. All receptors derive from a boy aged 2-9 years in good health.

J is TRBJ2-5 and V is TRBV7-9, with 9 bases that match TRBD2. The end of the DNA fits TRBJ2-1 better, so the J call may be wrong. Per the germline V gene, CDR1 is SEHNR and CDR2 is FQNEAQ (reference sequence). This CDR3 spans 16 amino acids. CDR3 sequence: CASSFDVGGGDDEQFF. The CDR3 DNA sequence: TGTGCCAGCAGCTTTGATGTTGGCGGGGGGGACGATGAGCAGTTCTTC.

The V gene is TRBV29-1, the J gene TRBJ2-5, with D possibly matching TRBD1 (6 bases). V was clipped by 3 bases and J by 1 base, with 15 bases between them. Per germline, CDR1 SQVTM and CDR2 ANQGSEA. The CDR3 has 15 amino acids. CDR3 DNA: TGCAGCGTTGAGGGGGCAAACTCTTTCCAAGAGACCCAGTACTTC. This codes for CSVEGANSFQETQYF.

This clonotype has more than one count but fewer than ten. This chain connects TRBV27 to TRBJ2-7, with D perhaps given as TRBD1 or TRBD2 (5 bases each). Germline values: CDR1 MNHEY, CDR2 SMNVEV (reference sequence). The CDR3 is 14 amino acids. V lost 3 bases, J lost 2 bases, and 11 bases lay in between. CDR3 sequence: CASSLRGVPYEQYF. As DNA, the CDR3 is TGTGCCAGCAGTTTGCGAGGGGTTCCCTACGAGCAGTACTTC.

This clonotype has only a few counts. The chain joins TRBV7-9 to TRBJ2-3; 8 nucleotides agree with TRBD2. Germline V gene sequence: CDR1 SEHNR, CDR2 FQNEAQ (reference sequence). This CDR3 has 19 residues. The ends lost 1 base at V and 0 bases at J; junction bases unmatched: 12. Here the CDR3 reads CASSLVHGNSGTSTDTQYF. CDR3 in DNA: TGTGCCAGCAGCTTAGTCCACGGAAATAGCGGGACGAGCACAGATACGCAGTATTTT.

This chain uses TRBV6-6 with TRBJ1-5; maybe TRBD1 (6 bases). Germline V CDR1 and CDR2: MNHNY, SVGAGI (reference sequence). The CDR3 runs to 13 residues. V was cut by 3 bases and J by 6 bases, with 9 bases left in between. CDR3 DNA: TGTGCCAGCAGTTATGACAGGCGTCAGCCCCAGCATTTT. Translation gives CASSYDRRQPQHF.

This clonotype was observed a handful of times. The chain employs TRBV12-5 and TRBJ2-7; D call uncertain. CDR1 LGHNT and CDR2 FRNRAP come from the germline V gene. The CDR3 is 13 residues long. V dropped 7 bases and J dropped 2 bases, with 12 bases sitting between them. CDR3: CASAPVGTYEQYF. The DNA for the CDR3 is TGTGCTAGTGCCCCAGTGGGGACCTACGAGCAGTACTTC.

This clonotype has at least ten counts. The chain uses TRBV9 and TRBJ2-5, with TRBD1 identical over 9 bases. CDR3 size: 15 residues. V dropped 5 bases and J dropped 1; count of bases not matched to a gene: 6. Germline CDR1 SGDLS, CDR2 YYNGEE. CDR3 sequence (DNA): TGTGCCAGCAGTTTGGACAGGGGTAGCCAAGAGACCCAGTACTTC. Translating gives CASSLDRGSQETQYF.

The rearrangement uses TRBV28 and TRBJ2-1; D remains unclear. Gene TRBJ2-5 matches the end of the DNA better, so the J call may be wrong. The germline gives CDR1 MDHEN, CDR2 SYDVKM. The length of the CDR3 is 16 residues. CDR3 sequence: CASSLTGAKVSETQYF. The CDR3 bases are TGTGCCAGCAGTTTAACGGGTGCGAAGGTTAGCGAGACCCAGTACTTC.

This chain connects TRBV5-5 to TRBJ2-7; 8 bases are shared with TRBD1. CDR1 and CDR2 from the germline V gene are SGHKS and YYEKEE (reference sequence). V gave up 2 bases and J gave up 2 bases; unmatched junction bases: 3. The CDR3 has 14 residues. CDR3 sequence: CASSFRQGPYEQYF. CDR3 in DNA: TGTGCCAGCAGCTTCCGACAGGGGCCCTACGAGCAGTACTTC. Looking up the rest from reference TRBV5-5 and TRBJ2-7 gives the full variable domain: DAGVTQSPTHLIKTRGQQVTLRCSPISGHKSVSWYQQVLGQGPQFIFQYYEKEERGRGNFPDRFSARQFPNYSSELNVNALLLGDSALYLCASSFRQGPYEQYFGPGTRLTVT.

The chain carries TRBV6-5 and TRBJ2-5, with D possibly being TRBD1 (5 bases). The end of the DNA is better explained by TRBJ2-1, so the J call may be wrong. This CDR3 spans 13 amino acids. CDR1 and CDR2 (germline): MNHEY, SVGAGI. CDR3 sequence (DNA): TGTGCCAGCAGTTATTGGGGAAGGGGTGAGCAGTTCTTC. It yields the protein CASSYWGRGEQFF.

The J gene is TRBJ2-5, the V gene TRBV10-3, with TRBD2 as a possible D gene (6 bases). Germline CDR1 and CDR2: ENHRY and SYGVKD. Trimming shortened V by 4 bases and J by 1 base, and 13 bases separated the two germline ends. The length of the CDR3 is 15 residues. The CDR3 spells CAISVSGGPQETQYF. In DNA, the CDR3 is TGTGCCATCAGTGTATCCGGGGGACCCCAAGAGACCCAGTACTTC.

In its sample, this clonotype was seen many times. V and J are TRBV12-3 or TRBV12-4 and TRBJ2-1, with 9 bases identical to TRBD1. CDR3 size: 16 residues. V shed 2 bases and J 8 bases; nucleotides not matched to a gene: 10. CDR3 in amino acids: CASSLSAGTGTHEQFF. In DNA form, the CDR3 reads TGTGCCAGCAGTTTATCGGCCGGGACAGGGACACATGAGCAGTTCTTC.

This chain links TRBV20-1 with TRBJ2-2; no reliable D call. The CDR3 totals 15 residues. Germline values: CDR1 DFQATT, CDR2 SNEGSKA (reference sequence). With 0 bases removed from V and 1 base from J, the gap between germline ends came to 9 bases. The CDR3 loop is CSARDRVGNTGELFF. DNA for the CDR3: TGCAGTGCTAGAGATCGGGTGGGGAACACCGGGGAGCTGTTTTTT.

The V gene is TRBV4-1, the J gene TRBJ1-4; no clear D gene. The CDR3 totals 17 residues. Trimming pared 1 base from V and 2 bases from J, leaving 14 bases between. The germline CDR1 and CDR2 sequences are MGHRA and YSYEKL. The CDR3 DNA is TGCGCCAGCAGCCAAGGTCTCTTTGGGATGACTAATGAAAAACTGTTTTTT. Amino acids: CASSQGLFGMTNEKLFF.

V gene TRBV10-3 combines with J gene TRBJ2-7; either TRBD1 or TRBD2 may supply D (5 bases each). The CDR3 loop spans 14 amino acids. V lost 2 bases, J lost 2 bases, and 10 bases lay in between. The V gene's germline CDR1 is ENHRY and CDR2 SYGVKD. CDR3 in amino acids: CAISEGLGAYEQYF. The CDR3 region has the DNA TGTGCCATCAGTGAGGGGCTGGGGGCCTACGAGCAGTACTTC.

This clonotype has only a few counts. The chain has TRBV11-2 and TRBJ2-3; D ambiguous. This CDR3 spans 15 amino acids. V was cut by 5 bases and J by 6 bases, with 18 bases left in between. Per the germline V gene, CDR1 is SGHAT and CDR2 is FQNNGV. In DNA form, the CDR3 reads TGTGCCAGCAGCCCCACGGAAAGAGCAAGGGATACGCAGTATTTT. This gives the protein CASSPTERARDTQYF.

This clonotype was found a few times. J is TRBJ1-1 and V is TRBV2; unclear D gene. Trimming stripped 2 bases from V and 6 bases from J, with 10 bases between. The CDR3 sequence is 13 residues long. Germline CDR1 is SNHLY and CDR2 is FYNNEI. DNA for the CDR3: TGTGCCAGCAGTGAATGGGAGGGAGCTGAAGCTTTCTTT. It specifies CASSEWEGAEAFF. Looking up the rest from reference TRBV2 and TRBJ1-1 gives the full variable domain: EPEVTQTPSHQVTQMGQEVILRCVPISNHLYFYWYRQILGQKVEFLVSFYNNEISEKSEIFDDQFSVERPDGSNFTLKIRSTKLEDSAMYFCASSEWEGAEAFFGQGTRLTVV.

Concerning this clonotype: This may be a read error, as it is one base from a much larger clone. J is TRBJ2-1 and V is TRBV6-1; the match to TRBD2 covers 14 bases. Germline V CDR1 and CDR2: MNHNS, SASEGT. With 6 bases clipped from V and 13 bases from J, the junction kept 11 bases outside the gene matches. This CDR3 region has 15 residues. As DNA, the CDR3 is TGTGCCAGCAGCTTGACTAGCGGGGGGGTAGAGACCCAGTTCTTC. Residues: CASSLTSGGVETQFF.

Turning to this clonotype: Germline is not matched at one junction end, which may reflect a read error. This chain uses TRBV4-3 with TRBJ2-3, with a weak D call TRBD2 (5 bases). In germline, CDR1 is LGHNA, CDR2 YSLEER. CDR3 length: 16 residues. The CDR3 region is CASSQEDRLSTNTQYF. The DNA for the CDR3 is TGCGCCAGCAGCCAAGAGGACCGACTAAGCACAAATACGCAGTATTTT.

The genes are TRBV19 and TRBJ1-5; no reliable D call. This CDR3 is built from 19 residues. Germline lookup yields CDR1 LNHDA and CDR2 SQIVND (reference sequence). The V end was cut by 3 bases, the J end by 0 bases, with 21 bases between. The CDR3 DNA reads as TGTGCCAGTAGTATGCCCGTGACCGATTTCTTTTATAGCAATCAGCCCCAGCATTTT. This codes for CASSMPVTDFFYSNQPQHF.

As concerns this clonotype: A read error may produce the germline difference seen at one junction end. The chain's CDR3 is CANSLTRGKTQYF. For the CDR3, the DNA is TGTGCCAACAGCTTAACCAGGGGAAAGACCCAGTACTTC. The chain links TRBV13 to TRBJ2-5, with D perhaps TRBD1 (6 bases). CDR3 length: 13 residues. Per the germline V gene, CDR1 is PRHDT and CDR2 is FYEKMQ (reference sequence).